This TCR beta chain was identified in a study of blood T cells in healthy people across ages. V lost 1 base and J lost 3, with 7 bases in between. The germline CDR1 and CDR2 sequences are SGHTA and FQGNSA. The CDR3 totals 13 residues. The authors ran a second PCR of 7 to 11 cycles using a sample-barcoded 5' primer and a J-beta primer mix. A single record per CDR3 protein comes from TCRdb applying MiXCR to the 5' RACE reads. The sample consists of roughly 800,000 distinct CDR3 sequences, 25% of them appearing once. The same data also contributed to another study, on T cells of mothers and their children.

Sequencing was carried out using blood. The chain has TRBV7-2 and TRBJ2-7; D gene unclear. The sequence came from a boy between 10 and 17 years old in good health. DNA for the CDR3: TGTGCCAGCAGCTTAGTTCGAAACTACGAGCAGTACTTC. Amino acids: CASSLVRNYEQYF. The full variable domain, completed using reference TRBV7-2 and TRBJ2-7, is GAGVSQSPSNKVTEKGKDVELRCDPISGHTALYWYRQSLGQGLEFLIYFQGNSAPDKSGLPSDRFSAERTGGSVSTLTIQRTQQEDSAVYLCASSLVRNYEQYFGPGTRLTVT.